The 9 T cell receptor beta chains given below trace back to one sample, sequenced in a study of technical replicates of blood from several donors. Sequenced by immunoSEQ multiplex PCR; TCRdb stores in-frame clones only, minus some. This table has 55,000 to 80,000 clones, 98% appearing once. Sequenced sample: T cells isolated from PBMCs. The receptors were sampled from a human donor in good health.

The genes are TRBV5-1 and TRBJ1-2; 7 bases match TRBD1. The germline V gene has CDR1 SGHRS and CDR2 YFSETQ. CDR3 length: 17 residues. V dropped 1 base and J dropped 0; count of bases not matched to a gene: 9. For the CDR3, the DNA is TGCGCCAGCAGCTTGAGGTTAGCAGGGACAGCTAACTATGGCTACACCTTC. Amino acid sequence: CASSLRLAGTANYGYTF. The variable domain in full, completed from reference TRBV5-1 and TRBJ1-2, reads KAGVTQTPRYLIKTRGQQVTLSCSPISGHRSVSWYQQTPGQGLQFLFEYFSETQRNKGNFPGRFSGRQFSNSRSEMNVSTLELGDSALYLCASSLRLAGTANYGYTFGSGTRLTVV.

V is TRBV6-1 and J is TRBJ1-2; D ambiguous. CDR3 size: 15 residues. The V gene lost 3 bases and the J gene lost 0 bases, with 11 bases spanning the gap. Germline CDR1 MNHNS, CDR2 SASEGT. CDR3 DNA: TGTGCCAGCAGTGAGGCTGGGCAAGCTAACTATGGCTACACCTTC. Translating gives CASSEAGQANYGYTF.

The J gene is TRBJ1-5, the V gene TRBV6-6; D gene uncertain. The CDR3 contains 12 residues. Germline CDR1 reads MNHNY; CDR2 reads SVGAGI (reference sequence). Trimming took 6 bases from V and 5 from J, leaving 8 bases between them. The chain's CDR3 is CASRSQDQPQHF. CDR3 DNA: TGTGCCAGCAGATCCCAGGATCAGCCCCAGCATTTT.

V is TRBV29-1 and J is TRBJ2-1, with TRBD2 identical over 10 bases. Losses at the gene ends were 5 bases for V and 7 bases for J; bases not matched to a gene: 11. This CDR3 spans 15 amino acids. Germline loops: CDR1 SQVTM, CDR2 ANQGSEA. The chain's CDR3 is CSVFSGREITNEQFF. The CDR3, as DNA: TGCAGCGTTTTCAGCGGGAGGGAAATTACGAATGAGCAGTTCTTC.

This clone was detected a few times. The rearrangement uses TRBV5-1 and TRBJ1-1, with D possibly being TRBD1 (5 bases). The CDR3 is 14 amino acids. The germline V gene has CDR1 SGHRS and CDR2 YFSETQ. Trimming pared 1 base from V and 4 bases from J, leaving 11 bases between. CDR3 loop: CASSLLGAITEAFF. DNA for the CDR3: TGCGCCAGCAGCTTGCTAGGGGCCATCACTGAAGCTTTCTTT.

This clone came up a few times. The V call is TRBV14, the J call TRBJ2-6, with a tentative D call TRBD1 (6 bases). The CDR3 contains 15 residues. Per germline, CDR1 SGHDN and CDR2 FVKESK. Trimming left V 3 bases short and J 2 bases short, with 8 bases between. The CDR3 DNA sequence: TGTGCCAGCAGCCAGCAGGGGCCTGGGGCCAACGTCCTGACTTTC. Residues: CASSQQGPGANVLTF.

V usage is TRBV6-6 and J usage is TRBJ1-4; D unresolved. V lost 2 bases, J lost 7 bases, and 11 bases lay in between. Per the germline V gene, CDR1 is MNHNY and CDR2 is SVGAGI (reference sequence). This CDR3 has 14 residues. CDR3 DNA sequence: TGTGCCAGCAGTTACAGTAGTTGGTTTGAAAAACTGTTTTTT. Translated: CASSYSSWFEKLFF.

V usage is TRBV19 and J usage is TRBJ2-7; TRBD1 matches 7 bases. V lost 1 base and J lost 2; bases outside the gene matches: 2. Germline V gene sequence: CDR1 LNHDA, CDR2 SQIVND (reference sequence). The length of the CDR3 is 14 residues. The CDR3 spells CASSIGGTAYEQYF. CDR3 bases: TGTGCCAGTAGTATAGGTGGGACAGCCTACGAGCAGTACTTC.

The J gene is TRBJ2-3, the V gene TRBV27; possible D gene TRBD2, 5 bases. The V end lost 4 bases, the J end lost 5 bases, and 7 bases lay between the germline ends. In germline, CDR1 is MNHEY, CDR2 SMNVEV (reference sequence). There are 12 residues in the CDR3. The CDR3 coding sequence is TGTGCCAGCAGTTGGGCGGGAGATACGCAGTATTTT. Amino acid sequence: CASSWAGDTQYF.